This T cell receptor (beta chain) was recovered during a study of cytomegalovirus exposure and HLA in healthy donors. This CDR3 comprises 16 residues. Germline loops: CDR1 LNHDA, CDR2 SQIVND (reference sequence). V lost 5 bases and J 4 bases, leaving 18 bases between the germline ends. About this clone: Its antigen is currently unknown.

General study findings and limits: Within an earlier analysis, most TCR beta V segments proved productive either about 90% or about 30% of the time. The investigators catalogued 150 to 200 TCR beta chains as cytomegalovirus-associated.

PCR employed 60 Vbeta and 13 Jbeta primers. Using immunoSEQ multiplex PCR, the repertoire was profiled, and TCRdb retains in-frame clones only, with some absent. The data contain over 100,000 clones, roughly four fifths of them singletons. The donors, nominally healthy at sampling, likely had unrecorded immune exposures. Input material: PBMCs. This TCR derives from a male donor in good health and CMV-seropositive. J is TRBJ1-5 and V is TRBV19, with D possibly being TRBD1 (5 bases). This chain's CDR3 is CASSPALSGKNQPQHF. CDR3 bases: TGTGCCAGTAGTCCCGCCCTCTCAGGGAAAAATCAGCCCCAGCATTTT.